Each of the 14 T cell receptor beta chains below was sequenced from the same sample in a study of T cell responses to AZD1222 COVID-19 vaccine. Generated by immunoSEQ multiplex PCR, the TCRdb table keeps only in-frame clones and is missing some. The sample contains 160,000 or so clones, about nine tenths of which appear only once. This specimen consisted of peripheral blood, obtained on day 0 of AZD1222 vaccination. These receptor sequences come from an adult in good health.

The chain is built from TRBV27 and TRBJ2-7; the match to TRBD2 covers 7 bases. The germline V gene has CDR1 MNHEY and CDR2 SMNVEV (reference sequence). The CDR3 spans 14 residues. Trimming took 5 bases from V and 2 from J; bases not matched to a gene: 6. The CDR3 loop reads CASSPSGRTYEQYF. Here the CDR3 DNA reads TGTGCCAGCAGTCCTAGCGGAAGGACCTACGAGCAGTACTTC.

V is TRBV5-1 and J is TRBJ2-1; D is undetermined. Germline-derived CDR1 and CDR2 are SGHRS and YFSETQ. The CDR3 extends over 15 amino acids. Trimming cost V 8 bases and J 4 bases, with 19 bases left between them. CDR3 sequence reads: CASTVHWQRYNEQFF. The CDR3 nucleotides are TGCGCCAGTACGGTTCATTGGCAAAGATACAATGAGCAGTTCTTC.

V and J are TRBV9 and TRBJ1-1; 7 bases agree with TRBD1. Losses at the gene ends were 0 bases for V and 1 base for J; bases not matched to a gene: 15. The V gene's germline CDR1 is SGDLS and CDR2 YYNGEE. CDR3 length: 19 residues. CDR3 DNA: TGTGCCAGCAGCGTAGGTGGGTTGGGGAGGGGGCATGGGAACACTGAAGCTTTCTTT. Amino acid sequence: CASSVGGLGRGHGNTEAFF.

The rearrangement joins TRBV28 to TRBJ1-2, with TRBD1 as a possible D gene (6 bases). The CDR3 length is 14 residues. V lost 5 bases to trimming and J lost 6 bases, with 16 bases between them. Germline V CDR1 and CDR2: MDHEN, SYDVKM. DNA of the CDR3: TGTGCCAGCAGTGCACGGACAGCGTTTGATGGCTACACCTTC. It is translated as CASSARTAFDGYTF.

The V and J genes are TRBV5-5 and TRBJ1-6; 8 bases are shared with TRBD1. The CDR3 loop spans 17 amino acids. Germline loops: CDR1 SGHKS, CDR2 YYEKEE (reference sequence). The V gene end was trimmed by 4 bases and the J gene end by 9 bases; junction bases not matched to a gene: 15. The chain's CDR3 is CASSTDPGQGSFSPLHF. The CDR3 nucleotides read TGTGCCAGCAGCACTGACCCTGGACAGGGTAGTTTTTCACCCCTCCACTTT.

J is TRBJ2-1 and V is TRBV5-6; 9 nucleotides align to TRBD2. V gave up 2 bases and J gave up 6 bases; unmatched junction bases: 12. From germline, CDR1 is SGHDT and CDR2 YYEEEE. The CDR3 contains 17 residues. The DNA of the CDR3 is TGTGCCAGCAGCTTTTGGGCGGGAGGGCGTTTAGTCAATGAGCAGTTCTTC. Translated: CASSFWAGGRLVNEQFF.

The chain recombines TRBV14 with TRBJ2-3, with TRBD1 identical over 11 bases. V shed 1 base, J shed 3 bases, and the junction held 15 bases outside the gene matches. There are 20 residues in the CDR3. Germline assignment: CDR1 SGHDN and CDR2 FVKESK. The CDR3 region is CASSQGLGQGALLLTDTQYF. The CDR3 DNA follows: TGTGCCAGCAGCCAAGGCCTAGGACAGGGGGCCCTCCTCCTTACAGATACGCAGTATTTT.

This clone was found once. The chain is built from TRBV2 and TRBJ2-5; TRBD1 might be the D (6 bases). Trimming removed 7 bases from V and 0 bases from J, with 9 bases in between. Germline V lookup: CDR1 SNHLY, CDR2 FYNNEI. CDR3 size: 13 residues. The CDR3 sequence is CASTWTDQETQYF. The CDR3, as DNA: TGTGCCAGCACATGGACAGACCAAGAGACCCAGTACTTC. Supplemented by reference TRBV2 and TRBJ2-5, the full variable domain reads EPEVTQTPSHQVTQMGQEVILRCVPISNHLYFYWYRQILGQKVEFLVSFYNNEISEKSEIFDDQFSVERPDGSNFTLKIRSTKLEDSAMYFCASTWTDQETQYFGPGTRLLVL.

The chain carries TRBV2 and TRBJ2-2; 10 bases fit TRBD2. The V gene end was trimmed by 0 bases and the J gene end by 8 bases; junction bases not matched to a gene: 9. Germline V gives CDR1 SNHLY, CDR2 FYNNEI. This CDR3 contains 17 residues. CDR3 coding DNA: TGTGCCAGCAGTGAAGCGTCCCTAGCGGGAGTTTATGGGGAGCTGTTTTTT. Its protein is CASSEASLAGVYGELFF.

The chain employs TRBV5-4 and TRBJ2-7, with 7 bases identical to TRBD2. CDR3 length equals 16 residues. The V gene's germline CDR1 is SGHNT and CDR2 YYREEE (reference sequence). V lost 4 bases to trimming and J lost 3 bases; unmatched junction nucleotides: 13. Here the CDR3 reads CASSGAGSGTGYEQYF. CDR3 DNA: TGTGCCAGCAGCGGGGCCGGCAGCGGGACTGGCTACGAGCAGTACTTC.

The V gene is TRBV28, the J gene TRBJ2-7, with 10 bases matching TRBD1. CDR3 length: 15 amino acids. CDR1 is MDHEN and CDR2 is SYDVKM in the germline V gene. Losses at the gene ends were 6 bases for V and 0 bases for J; bases not matched to a gene: 5. Here the CDR3 reads CASRTDRGYSYEQYF. The CDR3 coding sequence is TGTGCCAGCAGGACGGACAGGGGGTACTCCTACGAGCAGTACTTC.

The V call is TRBV28, the J call TRBJ1-6; D is possibly TRBD1 (5 bases). This CDR3 has 13 amino acids. Between the trimmed V and J ends, which lost 5 bases and 9 bases, there was a span of 11 bases. CDR1 is MDHEN and CDR2 is SYDVKM in the germline V gene. CDR3 region: CASSGQKTSPLHF. DNA of the CDR3: TGTGCCAGCAGTGGACAAAAGACTTCACCCCTCCACTTT.

The chain uses TRBV7-2 and TRBJ1-2; 10 nucleotides agree with TRBD1. CDR3 length equals 16 residues. Germline lookup yields CDR1 SGHTA and CDR2 FQGNSA. The ends lost 1 base at V and 4 bases at J; junction bases unmatched: 6. CDR3 amino acids: CASSLGDRGRGYGYTF. The CDR3, as DNA: TGTGCCAGCAGCTTAGGTGACAGGGGGCGTGGCTATGGCTACACCTTC.

The chain is built from TRBV7-9 and TRBJ2-5, with D maybe TRBD2 (6 bases). Germline values: CDR1 SEHNR, CDR2 FQNEAQ (reference sequence). The CDR3 covers 14 residues. The V end lost 5 bases, the J end lost 5 bases, and 15 bases lay between the germline ends. As DNA, the CDR3 is TGTGCCAGCAGCCTGGGACTTTCCCTGGAGACCCAGTACTTC. It codes for CASSLGLSLETQYF.